This is a list of T cell receptor beta chains from one sample in a study of blood T cells in healthy people across ages. TCRdb analysed the 5' RACE reads with MiXCR anew, one entry per CDR3 protein. The sample has about 1,500,000 distinct CDR3 sequences, roughly 40% seen once; the top ten hold roughly 7.9%. The specimen sequenced was blood. The receptors here all came from a young woman in good health. CDR3s include the opening cysteine and the closing phenylalanine or tryptophan. Fields, in order: D gene, V gene, clone size, J gene, CDR3 DNA, CDR3 protein. The D gene is left open where the match is weak. The size of a clone is reported for some rows only, either as once, few or many, or as a class for expanded clones.

NA,TRBV9,NA,TRBJ2-3,TGTGCCAGCAGCGTAGAAGGGGATTTAGATACGCAGTATTTT,CASSVEGDLDTQYF
TRBD2,TRBV11-2,few,TRBJ2-4,TGTGCCAGCACCCAACTAGCGGGAGGGCCGATGGAGCAGTACTTC,CASTQLAGGPMEQYF
NA,TRBV4-2,NA,TRBJ2-1,TGTGCCAGCAGCCAAGGCCTGGGGATCGGGGCCGTCTCCTACAATGAGCAGTTCTTC,CASSQGLGIGAVSYNEQFF
NA,TRBV5-1,NA,TRBJ2-7,TGCGCCAGCAGCGTAGACGTTTCCTACGAGCAGTACTTC,CASSVDVSYEQYF
NA,TRBV9,NA,TRBJ2-1,TGTGCCAGCAGCGTGCCCGTCTACCGAAGGAGCTCCTACAATGAGCAGTTCTTC,CASSVPVYRRSSYNEQFF
NA,TRBV4-2,once,TRBJ2-7,TGTGCCAGCAGCCAAGGCTGGACGGACTACGAGCAGTACTTC,CASSQGWTDYEQYF
NA,TRBV28,NA,TRBJ2-7,TGTGCCAGCAGTGGAACAGAGACTTACGAGCAGTACTTC,CASSGTETYEQYF
NA,TRBV6-1,NA,TRBJ1-5,TGTGCCAGCAGTGAAGTAGGGACGGGTCAGCCCCAGCATTTT,CASSEVGTGQPQHF
NA,TRBV29-1,NA,TRBJ1-4,TGCAGCACTCGGGCGGGGGAAAAACTGTTTTTT,CSTRAGEKLFF
NA,TRBV5-1,few,TRBJ2-7,TGCGCCAGCAGCTCACGGTTTCAACGGGGCTACGAGCAGTACTTC,CASSSRFQRGYEQYF
NA,TRBV27,NA,TRBJ1-1,TGTGCCAGCAGTTTATCCGTTCAGGGACGGAACACTGAAGCTTTCTTT,CASSLSVQGRNTEAFF
NA,TRBV7-9,NA,TRBJ1-1,TGTGCCAGCAGCTTCGGGTCTCGCGCGACTGAAGCTTTCTTT,CASSFGSRATEAFF
TRBD1,TRBV27,many,TRBJ1-2,TGTGCCAGCAGGCTTGGGACAGGGAATGGCTACACCTTC,CASRLGTGNGYTF
NA,TRBV5-1,few,TRBJ2-3,TGCGCCAGCAGCTTGGACGTCAGCACAGATACGCAGTATTTT,CASSLDVSTDTQYF
NA,TRBV4-1,few,TRBJ2-7,TGCGCCAGCAGCCAGGCCGACAGTGACTACGAGCAGTACTTC,CASSQADSDYEQYF
TRBD1,TRBV5-5,few,TRBJ2-1,TGTGCCAGCAGCCTAGGGACAGGGGAGCCCTTCTACAATGAGCAGTTCTTC,CASSLGTGEPFYNEQFF
TRBD2,TRBV27,NA,TRBJ2-5,TGTGCCAGCAGGGGACTAGCGGGGCCACTTCAAGAGACCCAGTACTTC,CASRGLAGPLQETQYF
TRBD2,TRBV20-1,NA,TRBJ2-2,TGCAGTGCTAGAGCCCCCGTTTGGGCGGGGGGAGACACCGGGGAGCTGTTTTTT,CSARAPVWAGGDTGELFF
NA,TRBV9,NA,TRBJ2-2,TGTGCCAGCAGCCCCGACGGGGGCCACGGGGAGCTGTTTTTT,CASSPDGGHGELFF
NA,TRBV5-1,NA,TRBJ2-7,TGCGCCAGCAGCTTAGGAGGCCACTACTACAATGAGCAGTACTTC,CASSLGGHYYNEQYF
NA,TRBV13,NA,TRBJ2-7,TGTGCCAGCAGCGGCAGGGGGGTAGCTCCCTACGAGCAGTACTTC,CASSGRGVAPYEQYF
TRBD1,TRBV5-1,few,TRBJ2-7,TGCGCCAGCAGCTTGTACGGGACAGGGGCCTACGAGCAGTACTTC,CASSLYGTGAYEQYF
NA,TRBV13,NA,TRBJ2-2,TGTGCCAGCAGCTTAGGCGGGCGGCAAATCGGGGAGCTGTTTTTT,CASSLGGRQIGELFF
TRBD2,TRBV7-8,NA,TRBJ2-5,TGTGCCAGCAGCCCCTACCGACTAGCGGGAGCAGGAGAGACCCAGTACTTC,CASSPYRLAGAGETQYF
TRBD2,TRBV7-9,few,TRBJ2-3,TGTGCCAGCAGCTTAGGACTAGCCCTGCCTTATACGCAGTATTTT,CASSLGLALPYTQYF
TRBD2,TRBV2,few,TRBJ2-5,TGTGCCAGTAGATGGACTAGCGGGCAAGAGACCCAGTACTTC,CASRWTSGQETQYF
TRBD1,TRBV20-1,NA,TRBJ2-4,TGCAGTGCTAGGACCAGGGGACAGGGACTAGCCAAAAACATTCAGTACTTC,CSARTRGQGLAKNIQYF
NA,TRBV18,NA,TRBJ2-7,TGTGCCAGCTCACGAGATCAGGGTCTCTCCTACGAGCAGTACTTC,CASSRDQGLSYEQYF
NA,TRBV20-1,few,TRBJ1-5,TGCAGTGCTAGAGTCCTGCAGAATCAGCCCCAGCATTTT,CSARVLQNQPQHF
NA,TRBV20-1,NA,TRBJ2-3,TGCAGTGTTTCCGGCACAGATACGCAGTATTTT,CSVSGTDTQYF
NA,TRBV20-1,NA,TRBJ2-3,TGCAGTGCAGGACCTGGGGCAGATACGCAGTATTTT,CSAGPGADTQYF
NA,TRBV14,few,TRBJ2-3,TGTGCCAGCAGCCAGGGCGCTGTAGATACGCAGTATTTT,CASSQGAVDTQYF
TRBD2,TRBV29-1,NA,TRBJ2-5,TGCAGCGTTTCCGGACTAGCGGGATTATCCTACAATGAGCAGTACTTC,CSVSGLAGLSYNEQYF
NA,TRBV7-8,NA,TRBJ1-2,TGTGCCAGCAGCCCCGGAGGTTCTGGGATCTATGGCTACACCTTC,CASSPGGSGIYGYTF
NA,TRBV3-1,NA,TRBJ1-2,TGTGCCAGCAGCTTCCTCCACGAACTTAACTATGGCTACACCTTC,CASSFLHELNYGYTF
NA,TRBV5-1,once,TRBJ1-1,TGCGCCAGCAGCCCCGATGGGGTTAACACTGAAGCTTTCTTT,CASSPDGVNTEAFF
NA,TRBV20-1,NA,TRBJ1-4,TGCAGTGCCGGTCTTGCAACTAATGAAAAACTGTTTTTT,CSAGLATNEKLFF
TRBD2,TRBV20-1,NA,TRBJ2-1,TGCAGTGCTGCTTTGGCAGCGGGAGTTCGGGAGACCCAGTTCTTC,CSAALAAGVRETQFF
NA,TRBV6-2/TRBV6-3,NA,TRBJ1-1,TGTGCCAGCAACTACGTTGAGGGCCACGCTGAAGCTTTCTTT,CASNYVEGHAEAFF
NA,TRBV6-1,NA,TRBJ1-2,TGTGCCAGCATTCGAGGGCAGGGTGCGAACTATGGCTACACCTTC,CASIRGQGANYGYTF